The source of this TCR beta chain is a study of cytomegalovirus exposure and HLA in healthy donors. The CDR3 is 14 residues long. V was trimmed by 0 bases and J by 2 bases, leaving 8 bases between them. Per germline, CDR1 SGDLS and CDR2 YYNGEE. In regard to this clone: As yet, its antigen is unknown.

Findings of the study overall: Clonal expansion, a later analysis showed, was greater in HLA-associated TCR beta chains than in equally common others. It was approximately 150 TCR beta chains that were listed as cytomegalovirus-associated.

The PCR ran on 60 Vbeta and 13 Jbeta primers. Generated by immunoSEQ multiplex PCR, the TCRdb table keeps only in-frame clones and is missing some. The sample contains under 200,000 clones, less than 90% of which appear only once. This clonotype originated in a young man in good health and CMV-seronegative. This chain uses TRBV9 with TRBJ1-2, with D uncertain. The sequenced material came from PBMCs. Written as DNA, the CDR3 is TGTGCCAGCAGCGTAGACAATTACAACTATGGCTACACCTTC. Translating gives CASSVDNYNYGYTF.